The 5 T cell receptor beta chains below all came from one sample that was sequenced in a study of T cell changes during pregnancy in multiple sclerosis. Profiling relied on immunoSEQ multiplex PCR, and the TCRdb table lists in-frame clones only, not all of them. The sample lists 70,000 to 100,000 clones, approximately 92% seen once, with approximately 1% in the top ten. This material consisted of peripheral blood, taken in the first trimester of pregnancy. The receptors were gathered from a female donor with multiple sclerosis, enrolled in a pregnancy study.

V is TRBV15 and J is TRBJ1-2, with unresolved D. The V and J ends lost 3 bases and 3 bases respectively, with 5 bases between them. This CDR3 contains 12 residues. Germline CDR1 LNHNV, CDR2 YYDKDF (reference sequence). The CDR3 sequence: CATSSDYYGYTF. The CDR3 DNA reads as TGTGCCACCAGCAGCGACTACTATGGCTACACCTTC.

The chain carries TRBV4-2 and TRBJ1-1; 9 bases are shared with TRBD1. Trimming cost V 4 bases and J 5 bases; bases outside gene matches: 8. The CDR3 has 15 residues. Germline V gene sequence: CDR1 LGHNA, CDR2 YNFKEQ. The CDR3 DNA sequence: TGTGCCAGCAGCCGAGAGGCGACAGGGGGGACTGAAGCTTTCTTT. This encodes CASSREATGGTEAFF.

The gene calls are TRBV9 and TRBJ2-7, with a tentative D call TRBD1 (5 bases). Trimming stripped 3 bases from V and 0 bases from J, with 19 bases between. The CDR3 has 17 residues. CDR1 is SGDLS, CDR2 YYNGEE, per germline. Written as DNA, the CDR3 is TGTGCCAGCAGCGACCCAGAGCTGGGGCAACCCTCCTACGAGCAGTACTTC. It codes for CASSDPELGQPSYEQYF.

A single count supports this clone. The rearrangement uses TRBV10-3 and TRBJ1-1; the match to TRBD1 covers 8 bases. Germline V gene sequence: CDR1 ENHRY, CDR2 SYGVKD. The junction had 7 bases not matched to a gene; V was cut back by 6 bases and J by 4 bases. The CDR3 is made up of 14 amino acids. CDR3: CAIRQGASGTEAFF. In DNA, the CDR3 is TGTGCCATCAGGCAGGGGGCGAGCGGCACTGAAGCTTTCTTT.

The chain has TRBV6-6 and TRBJ2-5, with 7 bases identical to TRBD1. Per the germline V gene, CDR1 is MNHNY and CDR2 is SVGAGI (reference sequence). This CDR3 region has 12 residues. Losses at the gene ends were 10 bases for V and 5 bases for J; bases not matched to a gene: 7. CDR3 in amino acids: CATRQGGETQYF. In DNA form, the CDR3 reads TGTGCCACCAGACAGGGCGGCGAGACCCAGTACTTC.